The 22 T cell receptor beta chains below all came from one sample that was sequenced in a study of identical twins (dated by TCRdb to about 2016). Libraries were constructed by 5' RACE. Reads for this sample came from an Illumina HiSeq 2000. Clones were called with MiXCR by TCRdb after fastp trimmed the public reads at Q25, and only in-frame beta chains were retained. Each entry is one CDR3 protein sequence, shown with its most common DNA and genes. The sample profile shows some 570,000 distinct CDR3 sequences; under 25% of them were found once. More than 0.4% of the sample is held by the ten biggest clonotypes. These records were also assigned to another study, of yellow fever vaccine responses in identical twins.

The sample taken for sequencing was CD4+ T cells sorted from blood. The receptors originated from a woman younger than 30 in good health.

This clonotype has just one count. A much larger clone is a single base away; this may be a read error. The rearrangement uses TRBV4-2 and TRBJ1-6; D is undetermined. CDR3 size: 12 residues. V was pared by 0 bases and J by 8 bases, with 2 bases between. Per germline, CDR1 LGHNA and CDR2 YNFKEQ. CDR3 region: CASSQEDSPLHF. The CDR3 nucleotides are TGTGCCAGCAGCCAAGAGGATTCACCCCTCCACTTT.

This rearrangement joins TRBV3-1 to TRBJ2-6, with 7 bases fitting TRBD1. The germline CDR1 and CDR2 sequences are LGHDT and YNNKEL (reference sequence). The CDR3 runs to 19 residues. Trimming cost V 0 bases and J 1 base; bases outside gene matches: 9. The CDR3 sequence is CASSQDSEGAVSGANVLTF. The CDR3 coding sequence is TGTGCCAGCAGCCAAGATAGCGAGGGGGCGGTATCTGGGGCCAACGTCCTGACTTTC.

This clonotype was counted a few times. The rearrangement joins TRBV7-6 to TRBJ2-5, with 8 bases that match TRBD1. CDR1 SGHVS and CDR2 FNYEAQ come from the germline V gene. With V trimmed by 4 bases and J by 4 bases, 8 bases remained unmatched. This CDR3 region has 15 residues. The CDR3: CASSSGQGVRETQYF. CDR3 sequence (DNA): TGTGCCAGCAGCTCCGGACAGGGAGTTCGAGAGACCCAGTACTTC.

The chain links TRBV12-3 or TRBV12-4 to TRBJ1-4; D uncertain. There are 14 residues in the CDR3. The V end was cut by 3 bases, the J end by 2 bases, with 7 bases between. The CDR3 bases are TGTGCCAGCAGTTTTTGGATGACTAATGAAAAACTGTTTTTT. Residues: CASSFWMTNEKLFF.

In this sample, this clonotype turned up many times. This chain connects TRBV5-1 to TRBJ2-1, with TRBD2 identical over 8 bases. Unmatched junction bases numbered 7, after V lost 0 bases and J lost 5 bases. Looked up from germline, CDR1 is SGHRS and CDR2 is YFSETQ. The CDR3 spans 16 residues. CDR3 sequence (DNA): TGCGCCAGCAGCTTGGCCTTGGCGGGAGGTCACAATGAGCAGTTCTTC. This codes for CASSLALAGGHNEQFF.

J is TRBJ1-1 and V is TRBV25-1; the D gene is possibly TRBD1 (5 bases). V gave up 3 bases and J gave up 0 bases, with 11 bases separating them. Germline V lookup: CDR1 MGHDK, CDR2 SYGVNS. CDR3 length equals 15 residues. The CDR3: CASSEVGGVNTEAFF. CDR3 DNA sequence: TGTGCCAGCAGTGAGGTCGGGGGGGTGAACACTGAAGCTTTCTTT. Full variable domain (missing parts from reference TRBV25-1 and TRBJ1-1): EADIYQTPRYLVIGTGKKITLECSQTMGHDKMYWYQQDPGMELHLIHYSYGVNSTEKGDLSSESTVSRIRTEHFPLTLESARPSHTSQYLCASSEVGGVNTEAFFGQGTRLTVV.

This clonotype was found a few times. The J gene is TRBJ2-3, the V gene TRBV12-3 or TRBV12-4; 9 positions agree with TRBD2. The CDR3 length is 17 residues. The V segment lost 3 bases and the J segment 4 bases; nucleotides outside the gene matches: 11. The CDR3 region has the DNA TGTGCCAGCAGTTTCGGTTATGGCGGGGGGGCCGCAGATACGCAGTATTTT. This sequence encodes CASSFGYGGGAADTQYF.

This clonotype was counted between two and nine times. This chain joins TRBV6-2 or TRBV6-3 and TRBJ2-7; TRBD2 matches 14 bases. J was trimmed by 9 bases and V by 4 bases; bases with no gene match: 11. The CDR3 extends over 16 amino acids. Germline lookup yields CDR1 MNHEY and CDR2 SVGEGT. CDR3 nucleotides: TGTGCCAGCAGTTTCGAGGCCGGGACTAGCGGGAGTTTGCAGTACTTC. It is translated as CASSFEAGTSGSLQYF.

The chain joins TRBV11-2 to TRBJ2-3; D call uncertain. Germline V lookup: CDR1 SGHAT, CDR2 FQNNGV. The CDR3 covers 13 residues. V lost 8 bases, J lost 4 bases, and 13 bases lay in between. The CDR3 spells CASGKVGPDTQYF. In DNA, the CDR3 is TGTGCCAGCGGAAAGGTGGGCCCAGATACGCAGTATTTT.

This chain uses TRBV5-1 with TRBJ1-2; tentatively, D is TRBD1 (6 bases). This CDR3 is built from 15 residues. V was pared by 4 bases and J by 2 bases, with 15 bases between. Germline V gene sequence: CDR1 SGHRS, CDR2 YFSETQ. The CDR3 DNA follows: TGCGCCAGCAGCCCGGACGGGACAAGAAACTATGGCTACACCTTC. It translates to CASSPDGTRNYGYTF.

J is TRBJ2-7 and V is TRBV6-5; 7 bases map to TRBD2. Germline V gene lookup returns CDR1 MNHEY and CDR2 SVGAGI. V lost 0 bases and J lost 4; bases outside the gene matches: 6. The CDR3 loop spans 15 amino acids. The CDR3 protein is CASSYSASGRYEQYF. The CDR3 DNA sequence: TGTGCCAGCAGTTACTCGGCTAGCGGAAGATACGAGCAGTACTTC.

This clonotype was seen a handful of times. The chain couples TRBV6-1 to TRBJ2-2; D gene uncertain. Per germline, CDR1 MNHNS and CDR2 SASEGT. Trimming cost V 3 bases and J 2 bases, with 7 bases left between them. This CDR3 is built from 14 residues. The CDR3 is CASSDWSNTGELFF. CDR3 sequence (DNA): TGTGCCAGCAGTGACTGGTCAAACACCGGGGAGCTGTTTTTT.

For the CDR3, the DNA is TGTGCCAGCAGTGACGCTACAGGGAACCATGAGCAGTTCTTC. Translating gives CASSDATGNHEQFF. The rearrangement joins TRBV25-1 to TRBJ2-1; a possible D gene is TRBD1 (6 bases). The germline gives CDR1 MGHDK, CDR2 SYGVNS. Trimming took 3 bases from V and 8 from J, leaving 14 bases between them. The CDR3 is 14 amino acids.

There are a few counts of this clonotype. The chain joins TRBV12-3 or TRBV12-4 to TRBJ2-4; 7 bases line up with TRBD2. With V trimmed by 6 bases and J by 2 bases, 10 bases remained unmatched. The CDR3 extends over 16 amino acids. In DNA form, the CDR3 reads TGTGCCAGCAGCCCTCGTGGGCGGGGGACCAAAAACATTCAGTACTTC. Amino acid sequence: CASSPRGRGTKNIQYF.

The sample holds a few counts of this clonotype. The chain is built from TRBV27 and TRBJ1-2; D is undetermined. CDR1 MNHEY and CDR2 SMNVEV come from the germline V gene (reference sequence). V was cut by 4 bases and J by 2 bases, with 11 bases left in between. This CDR3 is built from 14 residues. The CDR3 nucleotides are TGTGCCAGCAGTTACAATTCAGAGAACTATGGCTACACCTTC. Its translation: CASSYNSENYGYTF.

This clonotype occurred a few times. The CDR3 spells CASSVEGPYNEQFF. CDR3 nucleotides: TGTGCCAGCAGCGTGGAGGGCCCTTACAATGAGCAGTTCTTC. V is TRBV7-2 and J is TRBJ2-1; a weak D match, TRBD2 (6 bases). This CDR3 contains 14 residues. V shed 5 bases and J shed 4 bases, with 12 bases lying between them. Germline V gene lookup returns CDR1 SGHTA and CDR2 FQGNSA. The complete variable domain, with remaining parts taken from reference TRBV7-2 and TRBJ2-1, reads GAGVSQSPSNKVTEKGKDVELRCDPISGHTALYWYRQSLGQGLEFLIYFQGNSAPDKSGLPSDRFSAERTGGSVSTLTIQRTQQEDSAVYLCASSVEGPYNEQFFGPGTRLTVL.

This clonotype appeared a few times. DNA for the CDR3: TGTGCCAGCAGCAACCTAGACAGTCCCAATGAGCAGTTCTTC. Translation gives CASSNLDSPNEQFF. The V gene is TRBV11-2, the J gene TRBJ2-1, with D possibly matching TRBD1 (5 bases). CDR1 is SGHAT and CDR2 is FQNNGV in the germline V gene. Trimming pared 5 bases from V and 6 bases from J, leaving 14 bases between. This CDR3 comprises 14 residues.

CDR3 protein: CASSYGQLSYNEQFF. As DNA, the CDR3 is TGTGCCAGCAGTTATGGGCAGTTATCCTACAATGAGCAGTTCTTC. The V and J genes are TRBV6-5 and TRBJ2-1; D is undetermined. Germline V gene data show CDR1 as MNHEY and CDR2 as SVGAGI. This CDR3 region has 15 residues. Deletions cut 3 bases from V and 1 base from J, with 10 bases between.

V is TRBV28 and J is TRBJ2-6; 7 bases match TRBD1. The length of the CDR3 is 16 residues. The trim removed 5 bases at V and 2 bases at J, leaving 6 bases unmatched. CDR1 is MDHEN and CDR2 is SYDVKM in the germline V gene. CDR3: CASSRTGVTGANVLTF. In nucleotides, the CDR3 is TGTGCCAGCAGTCGGACAGGCGTTACTGGGGCCAACGTCCTGACTTTC.

The V gene is TRBV5-1, the J gene TRBJ2-1, with 7 bases lining up with TRBD2. This CDR3 region has 13 residues. Germline values: CDR1 SGHRS, CDR2 YFSETQ. The V gene end was trimmed by 4 bases and the J gene end by 10 bases; junction bases not matched to a gene: 8. As DNA, the CDR3 is TGCGCCAGCAGCGAACCGGGACTACTCGAGCAGTTCTTC. It encodes CASSEPGLLEQFF.

The chain links TRBV11-2 to TRBJ2-3; the D call may be TRBD1 or TRBD2 (7 bases each). Trimming stripped 4 bases from V and 1 base from J, with 21 bases between. The V gene's germline CDR1 is SGHAT and CDR2 FQNNGV. This CDR3 has 18 residues. The CDR3 sequence: CASSSYSSGRGGTDTQYF. CDR3 DNA: TGTGCCAGCAGCTCATACTCTAGCGGCAGGGGGGGCACAGATACGCAGTATTTT.

This clonotype was recorded a few times. This chain uses TRBV5-1 with TRBJ2-1; D perhaps matches TRBD1 (5 bases). In germline, CDR1 is SGHRS, CDR2 YFSETQ. This CDR3 spans 13 amino acids. V lost 0 bases, J lost 7 bases, and 8 bases lay in between. The CDR3 DNA reads as TGCGCCAGCAGCTTGGGCAAGGGGAATGAGCAGTTCTTC. This encodes CASSLGKGNEQFF.